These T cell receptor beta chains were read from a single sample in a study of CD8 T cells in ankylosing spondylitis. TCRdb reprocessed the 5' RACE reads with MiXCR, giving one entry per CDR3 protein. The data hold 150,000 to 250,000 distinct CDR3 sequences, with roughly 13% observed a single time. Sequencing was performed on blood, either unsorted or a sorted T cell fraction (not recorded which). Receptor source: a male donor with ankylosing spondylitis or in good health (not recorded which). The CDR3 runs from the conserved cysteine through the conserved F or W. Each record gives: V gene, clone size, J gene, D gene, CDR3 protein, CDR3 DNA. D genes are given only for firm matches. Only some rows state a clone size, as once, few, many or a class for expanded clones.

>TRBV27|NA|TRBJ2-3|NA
CASSFPRGAQYF
TGTGCCAGCAGTTTCCCCCGAGGGGCGCAGTATTTT
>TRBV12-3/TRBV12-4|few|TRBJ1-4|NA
CASSPENRQELFF
TGTGCCAGCAGTCCAGAGAACAGGCAGGAACTGTTTTTT
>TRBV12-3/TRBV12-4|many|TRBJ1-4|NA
CASSPRNEKLFF
TGTGCCAGCAGTCCACGGAATGAAAAACTGTTTTTT
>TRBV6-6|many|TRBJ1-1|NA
CASSLDLTEAFF
TGTGCCAGCAGCCTGGACCTCACTGAAGCTTTCTTT
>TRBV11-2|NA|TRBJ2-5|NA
CASSLVGRGEETQYF
TGTGCCAGCAGCTTAGTGGGGCGAGGGGAAGAGACCCAGTACTTC
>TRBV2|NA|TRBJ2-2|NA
CATRVSGELFF
TGTGCCACCCGGGTGTCCGGGGAGCTGTTTTTT
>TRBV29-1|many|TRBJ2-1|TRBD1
CSVQPGQESSYNEQFF
TGCAGCGTTCAGCCGGGACAGGAGAGCTCCTACAATGAGCAGTTCTTC
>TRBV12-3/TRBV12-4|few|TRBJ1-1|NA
CASSFMANTEAFF
TGTGCCAGCAGTTTTATGGCTAACACTGAAGCTTTCTTT
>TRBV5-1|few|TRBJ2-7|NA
CASSLTVLASDEQYF
TGCGCCAGCAGCTTGACGGTGCTAGCTTCGGACGAGCAGTACTTC
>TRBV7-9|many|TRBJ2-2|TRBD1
CASSSPPGQGRETGELFF
TGTGCCAGCAGCTCTCCGCCGGGACAGGGTCGAGAGACCGGGGAGCTGTTTTTT
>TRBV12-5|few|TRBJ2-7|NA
CASGLATNYEQYF
TGTGCTAGTGGTTTGGCCACGAACTACGAGCAGTACTTC
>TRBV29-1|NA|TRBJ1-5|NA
CSFSSGSNQPQHF
TGCAGCTTCTCTAGCGGGAGCAATCAGCCCCAGCATTTT
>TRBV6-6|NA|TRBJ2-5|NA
CASSYAQQETQYF
TGTGCCAGCAGTTACGCACAGCAAGAGACCCAGTACTTC
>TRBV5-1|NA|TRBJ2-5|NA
CASSLAGGALQETQYF
TGCGCCAGCAGCTTGGCCGGTGGGGCCCTTCAAGAGACCCAGTACTTC
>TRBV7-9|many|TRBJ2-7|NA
CASSPLGQVGNHEQYF
TGTGCCAGCAGCCCCCTCGGACAAGTTGGGAACCACGAGCAGTACTTC
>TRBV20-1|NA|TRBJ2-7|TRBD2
CSGTGPGGYEQYF
TGCAGTGGGACCGGCCCGGGGGGTTACGAGCAGTACTTC
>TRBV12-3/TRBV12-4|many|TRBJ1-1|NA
CASSSDGLNTEAFF
TGTGCCAGCAGCTCCGACGGTTTGAACACTGAAGCTTTCTTT
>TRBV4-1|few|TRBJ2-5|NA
CASGMGETQYF
TGCGCCAGCGGAATGGGAGAGACCCAGTACTTC
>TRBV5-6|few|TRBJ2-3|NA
CASSGPADTQYF
TGTGCCAGCAGCGGTCCGGCAGATACGCAGTATTTT
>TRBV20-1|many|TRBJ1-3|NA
CSARDTAGNTIYF
TGCAGTGCTAGGGACACGGCTGGAAACACCATATATTTT
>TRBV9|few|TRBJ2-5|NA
CASSVPSAQETQYF
TGTGCCAGCAGCGTACCTAGCGCTCAAGAGACCCAGTACTTC
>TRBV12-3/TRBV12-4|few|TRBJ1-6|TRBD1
CASSRTGIDSPLHF
TGTGCCAGCAGCCGGACAGGGATTGATTCACCCCTCCACTTT
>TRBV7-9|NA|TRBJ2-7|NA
CASSLTGSEQYF
TGTGCCAGCAGCTTGACAGGCTCCGAGCAGTACTTC
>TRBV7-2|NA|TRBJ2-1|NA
CASSLYGHEQFF
TGTGCCAGCAGCTTATACGGGCATGAGCAGTTCTTC
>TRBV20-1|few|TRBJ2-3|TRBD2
CSAIAGGSSTDTQYF
TGCAGTGCAATAGCGGGGGGATCTAGCACAGATACGCAGTATTTT
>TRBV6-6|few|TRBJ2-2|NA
CASSPTDTGELFF
TGTGCCAGCAGCCCGACCGACACCGGGGAGCTGTTTTTT
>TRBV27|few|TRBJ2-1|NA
CASSLGIFPNEQFF
TGTGCCAGCAGTTTAGGGATTTTCCCCAATGAGCAGTTCTTC
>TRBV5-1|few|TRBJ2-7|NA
CASSLGAGREQYF
TGCGCCAGCAGCTTGGGGGCCGGCCGGGAGCAGTACTTC
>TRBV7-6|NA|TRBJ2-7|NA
CASSLMGATYEQYF
TGTGCCAGCAGCTTAATGGGGGCCACCTACGAGCAGTACTTC
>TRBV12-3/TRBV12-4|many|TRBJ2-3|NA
CASSPGTDTQYF
TGTGCCAGCTCCCCTGGCACAGATACGCAGTATTTT
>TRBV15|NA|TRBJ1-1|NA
CATSPERGAGEAFF
TGTGCCACCAGCCCGGAGAGGGGGGCCGGGGAAGCTTTCTTT
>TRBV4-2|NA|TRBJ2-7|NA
CASSQDRGISYEQYF
TGTGCCAGCAGCCAAGATCGGGGGATTTCATACGAGCAGTACTTC
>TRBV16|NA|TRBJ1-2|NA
CASSLSPGDNYGYTF
TGTGCCAGCAGCCTCTCACCGGGGGACAACTATGGCTACACCTTC
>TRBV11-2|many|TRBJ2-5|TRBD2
CASSLVPGLEETQYF
TGTGCCAGCAGCTTAGTCCCCGGACTAGAGGAGACCCAGTACTTC
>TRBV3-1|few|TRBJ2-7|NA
CASSQDSAPSYEQYF
TGTGCCAGCAGCCAAGATAGCGCTCCCTCCTACGAGCAGTACTTC
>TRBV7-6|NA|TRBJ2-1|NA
CASSLIAPNEQFF
TGTGCCAGCAGCTTAATAGCGCCGAATGAGCAGTTCTTC